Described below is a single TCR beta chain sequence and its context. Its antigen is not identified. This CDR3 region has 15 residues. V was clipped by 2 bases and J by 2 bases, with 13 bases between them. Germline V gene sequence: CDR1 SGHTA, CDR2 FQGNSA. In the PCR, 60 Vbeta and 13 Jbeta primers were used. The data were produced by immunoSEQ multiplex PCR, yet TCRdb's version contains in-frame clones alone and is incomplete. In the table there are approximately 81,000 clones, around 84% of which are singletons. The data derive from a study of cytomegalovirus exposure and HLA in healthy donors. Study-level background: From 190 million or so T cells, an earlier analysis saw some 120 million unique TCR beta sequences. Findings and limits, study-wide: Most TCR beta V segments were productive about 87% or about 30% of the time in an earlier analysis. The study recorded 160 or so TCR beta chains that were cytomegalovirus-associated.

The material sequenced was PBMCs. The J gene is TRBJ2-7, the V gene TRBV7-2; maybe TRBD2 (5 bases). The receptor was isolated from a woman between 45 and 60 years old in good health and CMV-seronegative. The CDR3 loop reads CASSLRTGNTYEQYF. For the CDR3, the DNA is TGTGCCAGCAGCTTAAGGACTGGTAACACCTACGAGCAGTACTTC.